This T cell receptor (beta chain) was identified during a study of neurological immune-mediated disorders. Study-wide findings and caveats: The greatest degree of TCR clonal expansion was observed in HTLV-1-associated myelopathy, with the lowest in multiple sclerosis, below that of healthy controls. Private repertoires in all groups were suggested by the finding that expanded clones across subjects shared no CDR3 amino acid sequences.

This clonotype was seen ten or more times. Its specificity is not known. The cDNA was generated by 5'RACE with 10-nucleotide random UMIs. TCRdb reprocessed the 5' RACE reads with MiXCR, giving one entry per CDR3 protein. Of roughly 45,000 distinct CDR3 sequences in the sample, roughly 14% were seen once. Time point here: longitudinal time-point 3. A blood bank in Maryland, USA, provided the volunteers who served as healthy controls. This sequence was found in a man younger than 45 in good health. Material: PBMCs.

The CDR3 loop reads CASSFQSSGANVLTF. In nucleotides, the CDR3 is TGCGCCAGCAGCTTCCAGAGCTCTGGGGCCAACGTCCTGACTTTC. J is TRBJ2-6 and V is TRBV5-1, with D unclear. Per the germline V gene, CDR1 is SGHRS and CDR2 is YFSETQ. With 2 bases removed from V and 0 bases from J, the gap between germline ends came to 6 bases. The CDR3 consists of 15 residues.